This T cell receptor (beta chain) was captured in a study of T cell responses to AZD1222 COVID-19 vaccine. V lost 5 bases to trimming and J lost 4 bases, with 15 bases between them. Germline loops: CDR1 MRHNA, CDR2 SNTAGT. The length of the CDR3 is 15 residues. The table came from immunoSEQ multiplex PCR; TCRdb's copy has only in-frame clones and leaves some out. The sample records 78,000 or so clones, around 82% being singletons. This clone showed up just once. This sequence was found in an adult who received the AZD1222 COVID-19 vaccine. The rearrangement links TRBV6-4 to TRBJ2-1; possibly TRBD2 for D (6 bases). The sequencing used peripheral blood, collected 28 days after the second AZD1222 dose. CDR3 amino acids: CASSKVSGEYNEQFF. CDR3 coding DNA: TGTGCCAGCAGTAAAGTTTCGGGGGAGTACAATGAGCAGTTCTTC.